Sequencing of this T cell receptor (beta chain) was carried out in a study of T cells in Graves' hyperthyroidism and ophthalmopathy (dated by TCRdb to between 2019 and 2020). Describing the broader study: Peripheral blood samples were taken at initial diagnosis, before any treatment was given. Following sampling, methimazole starting at 30 mg daily was given to hyperthyroidism patients, and high-dose intravenous methylprednisolone was given to ophthalmopathy patients. Prospective prediction of ophthalmopathy was tested in an independent validation cohort consisting of about 19 hyperthyroidism patients and around 16 patients who later progressed to ophthalmopathy. The 100 discovery patients were divided at random into training and test sets in a 7:3 ratio. To identify TCR V-J signatures that set the groups apart, the researchers used a discovery cohort of 100 patients, made up of about 44 with Graves' ophthalmopathy and some 55 with stable Graves' hyperthyroidism. The paper reports TCR Vbeta CDR3 sequencing of 140 or so peripheral blood samples: around 45 ophthalmopathy, fewer than 85 hyperthyroidism and around 17 progressor patients. The study also compared thyroid tissue and blood T-cell repertoires from roughly six Graves' hyperthyroidism patients. Results the study describes overall, beyond this receptor: A model built on a 13 V-J signature distinguished ophthalmopathy from stable hyperthyroidism, reaching roughly 88% sensitivity and about 81% specificity in cross-validation and 80%/75% in testing. Blood samples also contained most of the expanded thyroid clonotypes (frequency above 0.001), which suggests that blood repertoires may reflect thyroid immune responses. During validation, the model predicted progression to ophthalmopathy a median of around six months ahead of onset, with almost 71% sensitivity and 72.22% specificity. No statistical method was used to fix the sample size in advance, and group allocation was not hidden from the investigators.

Stable Graves' hyperthyroidism was defined as the absence of progression to ophthalmopathy over 18 months of follow-up. The hyperthyroidism patients were between 18 and 65 years old and newly diagnosed, with a disease duration of less than 2 months. Exclusion was applied to patients with uncontrolled infections, other autoimmune diseases, pregnancy or lactation. Diagnoses were based on clinical symptoms, serum thyroxine and TRAb, thyroid ultrasound and orbital computed tomography. PBMCs were isolated from more than 9 ml of fresh peripheral blood by Ficoll-Paque density gradient centrifugation. Total RNA was extracted with Trizol reagent, and quality was checked on an Agilent 2100 Bioanalyzer. V is pared back by 3 bases and J by 6 bases, with 22 bases lying between the germline termini. CDR1 and CDR2 (KGHDR, SFDVKD) derive from the germline V gene. The CDR3 numbers 17 residues from cysteine through phenylalanine. Here the CDR3 DNA is all that survives: 51 bases in frame from base 1.

This clonotype occurred a few times. Its cognate antigen has yet to be identified. Per-nucleotide qualities are absent, and no much larger clonotype sits a single base away. The TCR beta CDR3 regions were amplified from the RNA transcripts. The first round of RT-PCR for the TCR CDR3 was performed with the HTBI primer set and the Qiagen OneStep RT-PCR kit. Libraries were constructed in a second round of multiplex PCR, after which size selection and purification were performed. Paired-end sequencing of the libraries was performed with 100 bp reads on an Illumina HiSeq2000. The authors' analysis ran thus. Raw data were processed with SOAPnuke, discarding reads with adapters, uncalled bases, mean Phred below 15, or no exact constant-primer or identifier match. COPE v1.2.5 was used to merge the high-quality paired reads, and each unique nucleotide sequence was defined as a clonotype. MiTCR v1.1 was used to align the clonotypes against IMGT TRBV, TRBD and TRBJ reference segments. The analysis was restricted to V-J combinations with a frequency above 0.0001, which together covered 99.2% of the repertoires. The TCS score was defined as F50 (clonal expansion) divided by E x V (chaos), with BLOSUM62-based TCRdist calculated between CDR3 peptides within each V-J. Welch's t-statistics and random forest reduced 450 to 600 V-J features to 13, which were used in a naive Bayes classifier (R e1071). TCRdb itself trimmed the public reads at Q25 with fastp, ran MiXCR and retained productive beta chains. Records with the same CDR3 protein are collapsed into one entry carrying the most frequent genes and DNA. The V and J calls come from TCRdb's annotation, not from the publication. In all, the sample holds roughly 700,000 distinct CDR3 sequences, and around 15% of those were seen once. The ten largest clones take up roughly 15% of the sample.

Source material: blood. Recombination connected TRBV24-1 to TRBJ1-1; D gene: possibly TRBD1, on 5 matching bases. The receptor comes from a man between 50 and 59 years old with Graves' hyperthyroidism. The sequence in DNA is TGTGCCACCAGTGATGCTCCGCTTGAAACAGGAGGATCTGAAGCTTTCTTT. Its protein is CATSDAPLETGGSEAFF.